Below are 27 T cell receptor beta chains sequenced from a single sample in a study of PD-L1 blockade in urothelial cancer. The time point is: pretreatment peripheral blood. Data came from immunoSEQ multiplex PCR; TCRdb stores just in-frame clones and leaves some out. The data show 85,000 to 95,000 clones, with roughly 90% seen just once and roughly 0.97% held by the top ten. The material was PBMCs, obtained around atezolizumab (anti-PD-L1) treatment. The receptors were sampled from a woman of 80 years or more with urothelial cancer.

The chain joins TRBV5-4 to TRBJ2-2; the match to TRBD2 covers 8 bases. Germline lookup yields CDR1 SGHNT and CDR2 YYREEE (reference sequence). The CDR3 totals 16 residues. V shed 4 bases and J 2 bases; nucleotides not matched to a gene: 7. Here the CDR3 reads CASSPLGGANTGELFF. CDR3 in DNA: TGTGCCAGCAGCCCCCTCGGGGGGGCAAACACCGGGGAGCTGTTTTTT.

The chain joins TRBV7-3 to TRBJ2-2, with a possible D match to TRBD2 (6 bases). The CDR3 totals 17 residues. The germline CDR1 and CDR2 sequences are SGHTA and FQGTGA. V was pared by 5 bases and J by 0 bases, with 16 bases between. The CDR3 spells CASSAFGGASNTGELFF. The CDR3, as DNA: TGTGCCAGCAGCGCATTTGGAGGGGCCTCGAACACCGGGGAGCTGTTTTTT.

The DNA of the CDR3 is TGCGCCAGCAGCCAAGACTACCCCGGGACAGGACGTCAGCCCCAGCATTTT. It translates to CASSQDYPGTGRQPQHF. The chain has TRBV4-1 and TRBJ1-5; TRBD1 matches 8 bases. The CDR3 is 17 amino acids. Germline V CDR1 and CDR2: MGHRA, YSYEKL. The trim removed 0 bases at V and 6 bases at J, leaving 10 bases unmatched.

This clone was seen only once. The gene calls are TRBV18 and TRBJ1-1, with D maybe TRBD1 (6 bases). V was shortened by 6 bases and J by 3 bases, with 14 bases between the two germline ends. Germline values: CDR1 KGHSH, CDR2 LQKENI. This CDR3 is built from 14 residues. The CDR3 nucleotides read TGTGCCAGCTCCCTATCCTCAGGGGACACTGAAGCTTTCTTT. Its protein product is CASSLSSGDTEAFF.

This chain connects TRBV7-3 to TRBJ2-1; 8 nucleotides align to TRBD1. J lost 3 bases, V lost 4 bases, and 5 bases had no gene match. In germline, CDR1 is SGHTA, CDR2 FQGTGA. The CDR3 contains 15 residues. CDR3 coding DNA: TGTGCCAGCAGCTCAGGGGGCGGTGTCTACAATGAGCAGTTCTTC. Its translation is CASSSGGGVYNEQFF.

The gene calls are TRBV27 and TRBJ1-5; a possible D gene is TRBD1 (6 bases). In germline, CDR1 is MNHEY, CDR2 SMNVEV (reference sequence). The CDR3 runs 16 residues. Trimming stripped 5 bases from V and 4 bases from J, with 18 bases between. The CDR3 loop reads CASSTRGRGGNQPQHF. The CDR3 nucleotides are TGTGCCAGCAGTACCCGCGGCAGGGGCGGTAATCAGCCCCAGCATTTT.

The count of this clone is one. The CDR3 nucleotides are TGTGCCAGCAGTGGGACTAGCGGGACACAAGAGACCCAGTACTTC. Translated, it gives CASSGTSGTQETQYF. The chain employs TRBV6-1 and TRBJ2-5; 12 bases match TRBD2. The CDR3 totals 15 residues. The V and J ends lost 4 bases and 2 bases, in that order; junction bases with no gene match: 2. From germline, CDR1 is MNHNS and CDR2 SASEGT.

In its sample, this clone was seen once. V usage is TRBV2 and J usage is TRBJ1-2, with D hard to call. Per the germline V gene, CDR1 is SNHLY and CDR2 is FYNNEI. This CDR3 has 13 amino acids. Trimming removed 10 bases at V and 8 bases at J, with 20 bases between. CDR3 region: CATPYERSGGYTF. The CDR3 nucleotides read TGTGCCACCCCATACGAGCGGTCGGGGGGCTACACCTTC. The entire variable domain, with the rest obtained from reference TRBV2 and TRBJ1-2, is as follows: EPEVTQTPSHQVTQMGQEVILRCVPISNHLYFYWYRQILGQKVEFLVSFYNNEISEKSEIFDDQFSVERPDGSNFTLKIRSTKLEDSAMYFCATPYERSGGYTFGSGTRLTVV.

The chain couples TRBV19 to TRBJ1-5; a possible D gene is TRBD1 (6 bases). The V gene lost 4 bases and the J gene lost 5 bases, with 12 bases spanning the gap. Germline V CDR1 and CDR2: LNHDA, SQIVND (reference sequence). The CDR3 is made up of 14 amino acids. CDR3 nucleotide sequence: TGTGCCAGTAGTAGTACAGGGCGGCATCAGCCCCAGCATTTT. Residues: CASSSTGRHQPQHF. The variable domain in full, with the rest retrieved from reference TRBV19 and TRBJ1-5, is DGGITQSPKYLFRKEGQNVTLSCEQNLNHDAMYWYRQDPGQGLRLIYYSQIVNDFQKGDIAEGYSVSREKKESFPLTVTSAQKNPTAFYLCASSSTGRHQPQHFGDGTRLSIL.

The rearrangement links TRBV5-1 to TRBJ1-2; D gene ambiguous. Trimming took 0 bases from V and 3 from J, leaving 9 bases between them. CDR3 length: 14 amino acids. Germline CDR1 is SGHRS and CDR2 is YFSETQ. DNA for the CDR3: TGCGCCAGCAGCTTGGTCCCAGCGGACTATGGCTACACCTTC. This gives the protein CASSLVPADYGYTF.

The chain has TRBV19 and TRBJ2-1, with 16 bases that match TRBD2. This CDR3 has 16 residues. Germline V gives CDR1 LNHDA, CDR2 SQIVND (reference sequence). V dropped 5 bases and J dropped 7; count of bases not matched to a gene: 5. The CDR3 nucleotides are TGTGCCAGTAGTTTACCGGGACTAGCGGGAGGGAATGAGCAGTTCTTC. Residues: CASSLPGLAGGNEQFF.

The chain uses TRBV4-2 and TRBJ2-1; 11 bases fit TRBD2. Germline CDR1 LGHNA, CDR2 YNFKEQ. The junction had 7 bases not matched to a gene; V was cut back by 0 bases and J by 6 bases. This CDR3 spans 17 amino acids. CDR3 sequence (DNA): TGTGCCAGCAGCCAAGATTTTTCGCTAGCGGGGGGCAATGAGCAGTTCTTC. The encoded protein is CASSQDFSLAGGNEQFF.

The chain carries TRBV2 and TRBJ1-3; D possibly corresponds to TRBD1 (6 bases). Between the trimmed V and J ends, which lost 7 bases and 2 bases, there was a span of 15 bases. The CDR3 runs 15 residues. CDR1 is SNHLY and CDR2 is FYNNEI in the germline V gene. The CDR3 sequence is CASTEGSGAGNTIYF. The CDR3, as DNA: TGTGCCAGCACCGAAGGATCAGGGGCTGGAAACACCATATATTTT.

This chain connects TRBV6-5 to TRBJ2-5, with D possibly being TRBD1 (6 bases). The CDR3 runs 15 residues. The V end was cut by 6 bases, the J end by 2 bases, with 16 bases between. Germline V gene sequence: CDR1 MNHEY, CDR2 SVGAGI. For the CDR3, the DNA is TGTGCCAGCAGACGAGGGACAAACCTACAAGAGACCCAGTACTTC. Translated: CASRRGTNLQETQYF.

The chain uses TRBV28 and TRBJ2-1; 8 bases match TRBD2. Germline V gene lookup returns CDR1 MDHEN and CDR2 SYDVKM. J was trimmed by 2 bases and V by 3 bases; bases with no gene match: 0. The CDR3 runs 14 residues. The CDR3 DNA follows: TGTGCCAGCAGTTTGGGACTAGCCTACAATGAGCAGTTCTTC. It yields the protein CASSLGLAYNEQFF.

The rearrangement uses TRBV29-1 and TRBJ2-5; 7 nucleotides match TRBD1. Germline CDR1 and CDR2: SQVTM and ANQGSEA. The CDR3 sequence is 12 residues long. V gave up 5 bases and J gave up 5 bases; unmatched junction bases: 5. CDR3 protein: CSVNSQGETQYF. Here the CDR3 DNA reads TGCAGCGTTAACTCACAGGGGGAGACCCAGTACTTC.

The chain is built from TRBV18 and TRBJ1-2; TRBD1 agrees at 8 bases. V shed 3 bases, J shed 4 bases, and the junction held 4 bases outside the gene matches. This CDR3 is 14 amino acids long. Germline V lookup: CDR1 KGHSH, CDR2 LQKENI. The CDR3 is CASSPDRGGYGYTF. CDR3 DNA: TGTGCCAGCTCACCCGACAGGGGAGGCTATGGCTACACCTTC.

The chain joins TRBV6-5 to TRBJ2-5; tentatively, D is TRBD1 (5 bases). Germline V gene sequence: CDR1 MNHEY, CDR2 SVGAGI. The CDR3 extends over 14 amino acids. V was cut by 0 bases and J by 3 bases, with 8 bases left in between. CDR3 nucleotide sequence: TGTGCCAGCAGTTACTCAAGGGGTGAAGAGACCCAGTACTTC. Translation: CASSYSRGEETQYF.

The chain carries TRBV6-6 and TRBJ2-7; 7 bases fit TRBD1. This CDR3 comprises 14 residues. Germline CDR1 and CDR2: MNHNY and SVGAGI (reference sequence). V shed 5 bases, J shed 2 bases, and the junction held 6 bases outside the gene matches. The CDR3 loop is CASSLPGTAYEQYF. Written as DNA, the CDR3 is TGTGCCAGCAGTCTCCCCGGGACAGCCTACGAGCAGTACTTC.

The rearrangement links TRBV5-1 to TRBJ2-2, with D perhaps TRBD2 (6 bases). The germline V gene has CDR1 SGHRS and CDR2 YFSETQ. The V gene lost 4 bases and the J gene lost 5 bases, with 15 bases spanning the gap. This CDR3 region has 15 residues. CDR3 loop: CASSMTHRGTGELFF. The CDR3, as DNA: TGCGCCAGCAGCATGACCCATCGGGGGACCGGGGAGCTGTTTTTT.

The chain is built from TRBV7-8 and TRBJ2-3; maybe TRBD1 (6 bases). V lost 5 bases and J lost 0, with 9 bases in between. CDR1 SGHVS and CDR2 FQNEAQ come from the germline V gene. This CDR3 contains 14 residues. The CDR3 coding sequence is TGTGCCAGCAGCCCAGGGGCGAGCACAGATACGCAGTATTTT. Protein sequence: CASSPGASTDTQYF.

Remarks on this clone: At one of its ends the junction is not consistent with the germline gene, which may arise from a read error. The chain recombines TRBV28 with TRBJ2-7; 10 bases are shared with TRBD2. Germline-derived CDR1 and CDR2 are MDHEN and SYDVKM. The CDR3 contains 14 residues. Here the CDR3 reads CASKSISEREGPEF. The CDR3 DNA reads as TGTGCCAGCAAATCGATCTCGGAGCGGGAGGGCCCGGAGTTC.

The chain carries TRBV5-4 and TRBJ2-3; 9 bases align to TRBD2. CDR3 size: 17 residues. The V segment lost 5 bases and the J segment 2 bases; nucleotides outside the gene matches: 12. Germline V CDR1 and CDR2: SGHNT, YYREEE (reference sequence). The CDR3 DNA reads TGTGCCAGCAGACATCAAGGAATAGCGGGAGCCACAGATACGCAGTATTTT. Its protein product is CASRHQGIAGATDTQYF.

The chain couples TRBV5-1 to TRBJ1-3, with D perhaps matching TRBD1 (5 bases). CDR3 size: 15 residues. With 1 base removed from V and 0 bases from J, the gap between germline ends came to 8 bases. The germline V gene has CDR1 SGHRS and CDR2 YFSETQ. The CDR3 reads CASSLQGLSGNTIYF. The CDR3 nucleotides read TGCGCCAGCAGCTTGCAGGGCCTCTCTGGAAACACCATATATTTT.

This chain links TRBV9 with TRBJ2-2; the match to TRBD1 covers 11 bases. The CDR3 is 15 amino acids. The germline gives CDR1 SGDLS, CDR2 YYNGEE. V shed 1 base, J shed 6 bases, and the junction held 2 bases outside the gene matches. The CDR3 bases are TGTGCCAGCAGCGTAACGGGACAGGGGGCCGGGGAGCTGTTTTTT. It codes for CASSVTGQGAGELFF.

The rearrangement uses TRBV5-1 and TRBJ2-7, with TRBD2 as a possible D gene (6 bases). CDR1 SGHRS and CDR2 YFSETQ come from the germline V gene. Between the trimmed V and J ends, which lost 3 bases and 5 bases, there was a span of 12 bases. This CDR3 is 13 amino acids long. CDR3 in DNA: TGCGCCAGCAGCTCAACCCTAGCGAACGAGCAGTACTTC. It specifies CASSSTLANEQYF.

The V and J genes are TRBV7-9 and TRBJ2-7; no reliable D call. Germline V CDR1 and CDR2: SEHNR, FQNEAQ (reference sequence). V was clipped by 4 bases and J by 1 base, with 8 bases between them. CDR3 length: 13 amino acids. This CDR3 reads CASSSSSSYEQYF. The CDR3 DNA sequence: TGTGCCAGCAGCTCCTCGAGTTCCTACGAGCAGTACTTC.